These 21 T cell receptor beta chains came from one sample sequenced in a study of cytomegalovirus exposure and HLA in healthy donors. 60 Vbeta and 13 Jbeta primers were used in PCR. The assay was immunoSEQ multiplex PCR, and TCRdb's table has in-frame clones only and misses some. The repertoire holds roughly 150,000 clones, with under 90% as singletons. Sequencing was done on a sample of PBMCs. The receptor set was obtained from a boy between 2 and 15 years old in good health and CMV-seronegative.

This clone was seen once. CDR3 in amino acids: CASSRDSFGQYF. The CDR3 DNA sequence: TGTGCCAGCAGCCGAGACAGCTTCGGGCAGTACTTC. The chain links TRBV11-2 to TRBJ2-7; tentative D call: TRBD1 (5 bases). The CDR3 totals 12 residues. V was cut by 5 bases and J by 9 bases, with 14 bases left in between. The germline CDR1 and CDR2 sequences are SGHAT and FQNNGV. Complete variable domain (other parts from reference TRBV11-2 and TRBJ2-7): EAGVAQSPRYKIIEKRQSVAFWCNPISGHATLYWYQQILGQGPKLLIQFQNNGVVDDSQLPKDRFSAERLKGVDSTLKIQPAKLEDSAVYLCASSRDSFGQYFGPGTRLTVT.

The J gene is TRBJ1-3, the V gene TRBV5-5, with D perhaps TRBD1 (6 bases). The CDR3 has 14 amino acids. Germline CDR1 and CDR2: SGHKS and YYEKEE (reference sequence). Between the trimmed V and J ends, which lost 0 bases and 2 bases, there was a span of 6 bases. CDR3 region: CASSLGGPGNTIYF. CDR3 nucleotide sequence: TGTGCCAGCAGCTTGGGGGGGCCTGGAAACACCATATATTTT.

The rearrangement links TRBV6-4 to TRBJ1-2; tentative D call: TRBD1 (6 bases). With 0 bases removed from V and 13 bases from J, the gap between germline ends came to 21 bases. Germline V CDR1 and CDR2: MRHNA, SNTAGT. The CDR3 is 15 amino acids. The CDR3: CASSDSYGGGARPTF. The CDR3 DNA reads TGTGCCAGCAGTGACTCTTACGGTGGGGGGGCGCGCCCCACCTTC.

This chain joins TRBV6-5 and TRBJ1-3, with D possibly TRBD1 on 6 matching bases. The V gene lost 9 bases and the J gene lost 4 bases, with 16 bases spanning the gap. Germline V gives CDR1 MNHEY, CDR2 SVGAGI. There are 14 residues in the CDR3. The CDR3 DNA is TGTGCCAGTCGTGGGGGCTTAACGGGAAACACCATATATTTT. Translating it yields CASRGGLTGNTIYF.

This chain links TRBV18 with TRBJ1-2; D gene ambiguous. This CDR3 spans 14 amino acids. V gave up 5 bases and J gave up 2 bases, with 12 bases separating them. Germline V gene sequence: CDR1 KGHSH, CDR2 LQKENI. In nucleotides, the CDR3 is TGTGCCAGCTCATACCCCTTGGAGAACTATGGCTACACCTTC. Protein: CASSYPLENYGYTF.

The chain carries TRBV6-5 and TRBJ2-7; the match to TRBD1 covers 9 bases. V was clipped by 5 bases and J by 5 bases; unmatched bases: 7. This CDR3 region has 14 residues. In germline, CDR1 is MNHEY, CDR2 SVGAGI. For the CDR3, the DNA is TGTGCCAGCAGTAGAGGACAGGGGATCGACGAGCAGTACTTC. This codes for CASSRGQGIDEQYF.

This chain uses TRBV4-3 with TRBJ2-1; D possibly corresponds to TRBD1 (6 bases). The length of the CDR3 is 16 residues. The germline V gene encodes CDR1 LGHNA and CDR2 YSLEER. V was clipped by 4 bases and J by 0 bases, with 13 bases between them. The CDR3 DNA reads as TGCGCCAGCAGCCGGGGACACCGGAGCTCCTACAATGAGCAGTTCTTC. Encoded protein: CASSRGHRSSYNEQFF.

The rearrangement links TRBV10-3 to TRBJ2-3, with 7 bases lining up with TRBD2. This CDR3 comprises 15 residues. The germline V gene has CDR1 ENHRY and CDR2 SYGVKD. V lost 6 bases to trimming and J lost 1 base; unmatched junction nucleotides: 7. The CDR3 sequence is CAIRGSGERTDTQYF. CDR3 DNA sequence: TGTGCCATCAGGGGCAGCGGGGAACGCACAGATACGCAGTATTTT.

To note about this clone: At one end, the junction sequence differs from germline, possibly due to a read error. The chain recombines TRBV20-1 with TRBJ2-1; 8 nucleotides line up with TRBD1. The CDR3 is 11 residues long. Germline V gene sequence: CDR1 DFQATT, CDR2 SNEGSKA (reference sequence). The CDR3 region has the DNA TGCAGTGCTAGAGGGGGGACAGGTCAACTCTTC. Its protein is CSARGGTGQLF.

The chain links TRBV7-2 to TRBJ2-7, with a tentative D call TRBD2 (6 bases). The V and J ends lost 2 bases and 0 bases respectively, with 11 bases between them. CDR1 SGHTA and CDR2 FQGNSA come from the germline V gene. The CDR3 runs 15 residues. CDR3 amino acids: CASSLLRGNSYEQYF. Here the CDR3 DNA reads TGTGCCAGCAGCTTATTGCGGGGAAACTCCTACGAGCAGTACTTC.

This sequence joins TRBV28 and TRBJ2-7; a possible D gene is TRBD1 (6 bases). CDR3 length equals 16 residues. Looked up from germline, CDR1 is MDHEN and CDR2 is SYDVKM. Trimming cost V 6 bases and J 2 bases, with 20 bases left between them. CDR3 residues: CASSPRTSQGPYEQYF. CDR3 sequence (DNA): TGTGCCAGCAGCCCCAGAACCTCACAGGGCCCCTACGAGCAGTACTTC.

V is TRBV6-5 and J is TRBJ2-5, with D possibly being TRBD2 (7 bases). CDR3 length: 15 residues. The ends were cut back, 5 bases at V and 5 bases at J, with 18 bases in the middle. The germline CDR1 and CDR2 sequences are MNHEY and SVGAGI. The CDR3 bases are TGTGCCAGCAGTAGATCCGAGGGGGGGGCCGAGACCCAGTACTTC. Translating gives CASSRSEGGAETQYF.

V usage is TRBV15 and J usage is TRBJ2-3; tentatively, D is TRBD1 (5 bases). The CDR3 runs 12 residues. In germline, CDR1 is LNHNV, CDR2 YYDKDF (reference sequence). Trimming took off 3 bases at V and 5 bases at J, with 6 bases between the two ends. The DNA of the CDR3 is TGTGCCACCAGCAGCCAGGGAGATACGCAGTATTTT. Translation gives CATSSQGDTQYF.

The rearrangement uses TRBV9 and TRBJ2-1; 11 bases map to TRBD2. CDR1 is SGDLS, CDR2 YYNGEE, per germline. The CDR3 runs to 15 residues. Trimming took 4 bases from V and 5 from J; bases not matched to a gene: 5. CDR3 loop: CASSSGGLADNEQFF. The DNA for the CDR3 is TGTGCCAGCAGCTCAGGGGGACTAGCGGACAATGAGCAGTTCTTC.

The chain has TRBV28 and TRBJ2-1; 13 positions match TRBD2. The germline V gene encodes CDR1 MDHEN and CDR2 SYDVKM. Germline trimming cut 6 bases from V and 7 bases from J; bases unmatched to any gene: 6. This CDR3 contains 15 residues. DNA of the CDR3: TGTGCCAGCAGAGGGGGGGGACTAGCGGGAAATGAGCAGTTCTTC. Translating gives CASRGGGLAGNEQFF.

The J gene is TRBJ2-7, the V gene TRBV6-6; 8 bases match TRBD2. CDR3 length equals 15 residues. The V gene end was trimmed by 8 bases and the J gene end by 0 bases; junction bases not matched to a gene: 9. CDR1 is MNHNY, CDR2 SVGAGI, per germline (reference sequence). CDR3 loop: CASASAGASSYEQYF. The CDR3 DNA sequence: TGTGCCAGCGCTTCAGCGGGGGCGAGCTCCTACGAGCAGTACTTC.

The chain has TRBV6-1 and TRBJ2-2; D is possibly TRBD2 (6 bases). In germline, CDR1 is MNHNS, CDR2 SASEGT. The CDR3 consists of 13 residues. Trimming cost V 6 bases and J 9 bases, with 14 bases left between them. In DNA form, the CDR3 reads TGTGCCAGCAGCCACGGGAGTTTCCGGGAGCTGTTTTTT. Translating it yields CASSHGSFRELFF.

J is TRBJ2-1 and V is TRBV7-2; 7 bases are a match to TRBD1. This CDR3 region has 14 residues. Losses at the gene ends were 5 bases for V and 6 bases for J; bases not matched to a gene: 7. CDR1 and CDR2 (germline): SGHTA, FQGNSA. CDR3 coding DNA: TGTGCCAGCAGCCGAAGGACAGGCCCCAATGAGCAGTTCTTC. Translating gives CASSRRTGPNEQFF.

The rearrangement joins TRBV10-3 to TRBJ1-5; 7 bases fit TRBD1. The trim removed 0 bases at V and 4 bases at J, leaving 0 bases unmatched. The CDR3 runs 14 residues. Per the germline V gene, CDR1 is ENHRY and CDR2 is SYGVKD. In nucleotides, the CDR3 is TGTGCCATCAGTGAGTCGGACAGGAATCAGCCCCAGCATTTT. It translates to CAISESDRNQPQHF.

The CDR3 region has the DNA TGTGCCAGCAGCCAAGCCCCGGACAGTGACAATGAGCAGTTCTTC. It is translated as CASSQAPDSDNEQFF. The chain is built from TRBV14 and TRBJ2-1, with a possible D match to TRBD1 (6 bases). CDR1 is SGHDN and CDR2 is FVKESK in the germline V gene. The ends were cut back, 1 base at V and 5 bases at J, with 12 bases in the middle. The CDR3 covers 15 residues. Looking up the rest from reference TRBV14 and TRBJ2-1 gives the full variable domain: EAGVTQFPSHSVIEKGQTVTLRCDPISGHDNLYWYRRVMGKEIKFLLHFVKESKQDESGMPNNRFLAERTGGTYSTLKVQPAELEDSGVYFCASSQAPDSDNEQFFGPGTRLTVL.

On this clone itself: Other DNA sequences in this sample translate to the same CDR3. This rearrangement joins TRBV5-1 to TRBJ2-5; 11 bases align to TRBD2. This CDR3 spans 17 amino acids. V was pared by 4 bases and J by 4 bases, with 12 bases of the junction left unmatched. From germline, CDR1 is SGHRS and CDR2 YFSETQ. This chain's CDR3 is CASSLAVIAGGRETQYF. Written as DNA, the CDR3 is TGCGCCAGCAGCCTCGCGGTTATAGCGGGGGGGCGAGAGACCCAGTACTTC.